Listed below are T cell receptor beta chains from one sample, sequenced in a study of beta chain features in type 1 diabetes. Generated by immunoSEQ multiplex PCR, the TCRdb table keeps only in-frame clones and is missing some. The data show a few hundred thousand clones, with about 32% seen just once and 0.065% held by the top ten. The specimen was naive CD4+ T cells from blood. The receptors originated from a man younger than 35 in good health. Each CDR3 is given with its conserved first and last residue. The order of the fields is CDR3 length, clone size, J gene, V gene, CDR3 protein. Size values are once, few and many counts, or a class for expanded clones, and some rows have none.

cdr3_length: 13; clone_size: few; j_call: TRBJ2-3; v_call: TRBV30; cdr3_aa: CAWSVRVPDTQYF
cdr3_length: 15; clone_size: .; j_call: TRBJ2-3; v_call: TRBV7-9; cdr3_aa: CASRLTSGSTDTQYF
cdr3_length: 16; clone_size: few; j_call: TRBJ1-1; v_call: TRBV15; cdr3_aa: CATSRGGRGSNTEAFF
cdr3_length: 18; clone_size: few; j_call: TRBJ2-3; v_call: TRBV4-3; cdr3_aa: CASSQDLLGLAGPHTQYF
cdr3_length: 17; clone_size: .; j_call: TRBJ2-7; v_call: TRBV2; cdr3_aa: CASRPGQGGTGSYEQYF
cdr3_length: 11; clone_size: few; j_call: TRBJ2-1; v_call: TRBV20-1; cdr3_aa: CSASPRNEQFF
cdr3_length: 14; clone_size: few; j_call: TRBJ2-7; v_call: TRBV18; cdr3_aa: CASSPNRGSYEQYF
cdr3_length: 15; clone_size: few; j_call: TRBJ2-1; v_call: TRBV7-9; cdr3_aa: CASRPPKSSYNEQFF
cdr3_length: 16; clone_size: once; j_call: TRBJ2-7; v_call: TRBV6-1; cdr3_aa: CASSALGQVGSYEQYF
cdr3_length: 14; clone_size: few; j_call: TRBJ2-3; v_call: TRBV5-1; cdr3_aa: CASSMDGEGDTQYF
cdr3_length: 15; clone_size: .; j_call: TRBJ1-2; v_call: TRBV30; cdr3_aa: CAWRVGTGFNYGYTF
cdr3_length: 15; clone_size: once; j_call: TRBJ2-7; v_call: TRBV9; cdr3_aa: CASSATGQLYSEQYF
cdr3_length: 15; clone_size: .; j_call: TRBJ1-1; v_call: TRBV7-2; cdr3_aa: CASSPKGQMNTEAFF
cdr3_length: 14; clone_size: .; j_call: TRBJ2-1; v_call: TRBV7-9; cdr3_aa: CASSLASVYNEQFF
cdr3_length: 14; clone_size: .; j_call: TRBJ2-1; v_call: TRBV11-1; cdr3_aa: CASSLELVGNEQFF
cdr3_length: 14; clone_size: .; j_call: TRBJ1-4; v_call: TRBV27; cdr3_aa: CASSSGTGAEKLFF
cdr3_length: 16; clone_size: .; j_call: TRBJ2-7; v_call: TRBV19; cdr3_aa: CASTPSPGQGGHEQYF
cdr3_length: 15; clone_size: .; j_call: TRBJ2-4; v_call: TRBV4-2; cdr3_aa: CASSQEEGAGNIQYF
cdr3_length: 14; clone_size: .; j_call: TRBJ2-7; v_call: TRBV19; cdr3_aa: CASSIHRSSYEQYF
cdr3_length: 16; clone_size: few; j_call: TRBJ2-1; v_call: TRBV2; cdr3_aa: CASSYTRSSSYNEQFF
cdr3_length: 15; clone_size: .; j_call: TRBJ2-1; v_call: TRBV5-1; cdr3_aa: CASSRGLADYNEQFF
cdr3_length: 15; clone_size: few; j_call: TRBJ1-4; v_call: TRBV30; cdr3_aa: CAWSVQGGVAEKLFF
cdr3_length: 19; clone_size: .; j_call: TRBJ2-1; v_call: TRBV13; cdr3_aa: CASSPPASGSLSSYNEQFF
cdr3_length: 13; clone_size: .; j_call: TRBJ2-2; v_call: TRBV25-1; cdr3_aa: CASSDPLTGELFF
cdr3_length: 14; clone_size: .; j_call: TRBJ2-7; v_call: TRBV7-2; cdr3_aa: CASSLERQAHEQYF
cdr3_length: 16; clone_size: .; j_call: TRBJ2-4; v_call: TRBV18; cdr3_aa: CASSQLPSLAKNIQYF
cdr3_length: 12; clone_size: .; j_call: TRBJ2-1; v_call: TRBV19; cdr3_aa: CASSIAGERLFF
cdr3_length: 17; clone_size: .; j_call: TRBJ2-1; v_call: TRBV30; cdr3_aa: CAWSVGSGIATYNEQFF
cdr3_length: 11; clone_size: .; j_call: TRBJ2-7; v_call: TRBV5-1; cdr3_aa: CASRRQNEQYF
cdr3_length: 19; clone_size: .; j_call: TRBJ2-1; v_call: TRBV7-9; cdr3_aa: CASSLSSGRAGSSYNEQFF
cdr3_length: 11; clone_size: .; j_call: TRBJ2-5; v_call: TRBV7-9; cdr3_aa: CASSLKETQYF
cdr3_length: 16; clone_size: once; j_call: TRBJ2-1; v_call: TRBV7-2; cdr3_aa: CASSLAGRESYNEQFF
cdr3_length: 15; clone_size: once; j_call: TRBJ1-1; v_call: TRBV19; cdr3_aa: CASSGTGTRNTEAFF
cdr3_length: 15; clone_size: .; j_call: TRBJ2-5; v_call: TRBV5-1; cdr3_aa: CASSLVDRVSETQYF
cdr3_length: 14; clone_size: .; j_call: TRBJ2-4; v_call: TRBV7-9; cdr3_aa: CASSSLGQAHIQYF
cdr3_length: 15; clone_size: once; j_call: TRBJ2-2; v_call: TRBV7-2; cdr3_aa: CASSLAPGLTGELFF
cdr3_length: 13; clone_size: .; j_call: TRBJ1-1; v_call: TRBV30; cdr3_aa: CAWSVGEYTEAFF
cdr3_length: 14; clone_size: few; j_call: TRBJ1-1; v_call: TRBV30; cdr3_aa: CAWSVFDRGAEAFF
cdr3_length: 13; clone_size: .; j_call: TRBJ2-1; v_call: TRBV11-2; cdr3_aa: CASSLQGSNEQFF
cdr3_length: 16; clone_size: .; j_call: TRBJ2-1; v_call: TRBV4-1; cdr3_aa: CASSHPSGRVSNEQFF
cdr3_length: 13; clone_size: few; j_call: TRBJ2-1; v_call: TRBV7-3; cdr3_aa: CASSPTAANEQFF
cdr3_length: 15; clone_size: .; j_call: TRBJ1-3; v_call: TRBV18; cdr3_aa: CASSPRAGSGNTIYF
cdr3_length: 17; clone_size: few; j_call: TRBJ2-1; v_call: TRBV7-3; cdr3_aa: CASSLTDGLGSYNEQFF
cdr3_length: 12; clone_size: few; j_call: TRBJ2-3; v_call: TRBV29-1; cdr3_aa: CSVDPGPDTQYF
cdr3_length: 17; clone_size: few; j_call: TRBJ1-5; v_call: TRBV15; cdr3_aa: CATSRDSRVMGNQPQHF
cdr3_length: 12; clone_size: .; j_call: TRBJ1-1; v_call: TRBV7-9; cdr3_aa: CASSLVSTEAFF
cdr3_length: 14; clone_size: .; j_call: TRBJ1-2; v_call: TRBV6-1; cdr3_aa: CASSEGIGGYGYTF
cdr3_length: 12; clone_size: .; j_call: TRBJ1-1; v_call: TRBV14; cdr3_aa: CASSQTGGEAFF